A selection of T cell receptor beta chains follows, all from one sample in a study of shared clonotypes between healthy human individuals. Repertoires were generated with immunoSEQ multiplex PCR, while TCRdb's copy carries only in-frame clones and drops some. The sample contains about 2.1 million clones, around 95% of which appear only once. Sequencing was carried out using naive CD8+ T cells from PBMCs. All receptors come from a man between 18 and 29 years old in good health. Some clones in this sample may be carry-over from other donors' samples. Each CDR3 is given with its conserved first and last residue. Fields, in order: D gene, V gene, clone size, J gene, CDR3 DNA, CDR3 protein. The D gene is left open where the match is weak. The size field is filled for only some rows; it gives once, few, many or a size class.

d_call: .; v_call: TRBV4-3; clone_size: once; j_call: TRBJ2-4; cdr3_nt: TGCGCCAGCAGCCAAGATTTGGGAAGAGGGGCCAAAAACATTCAGTACTTC; cdr3_aa: CASSQDLGRGAKNIQYF
d_call: .; v_call: TRBV6-6; clone_size: .; j_call: TRBJ1-1; cdr3_nt: TGTGCCAGCGGCCCTGTAGGGGGAAACACTGAAGCTTTCTTT; cdr3_aa: CASGPVGGNTEAFF
d_call: .; v_call: TRBV7-8; clone_size: .; j_call: TRBJ2-7; cdr3_nt: TGTGCCAGCAGAAGGGCAGGGGGGAGAGAAGAGCAGTACTTC; cdr3_aa: CASRRAGGREEQYF
d_call: TRBD2; v_call: TRBV6-4; clone_size: .; j_call: TRBJ2-3; cdr3_nt: TGTGCCAGCAGTTATACTAGCGGGAGCCCAGATACGCAGTATTTT; cdr3_aa: CASSYTSGSPDTQYF
d_call: .; v_call: TRBV28; clone_size: .; j_call: TRBJ1-5; cdr3_nt: TGTGCCAGCAGTTTACGTCGGGTGCGGGTAGGACAGCCCCAGCATTTT; cdr3_aa: CASSLRRVRVGQPQHF
d_call: TRBD1; v_call: TRBV7-2; clone_size: .; j_call: TRBJ1-4; cdr3_nt: TGTGCCAGCAGGGACAGGGGGTGGGGTCCTAATGAAAAACTGTTTTTT; cdr3_aa: CASRDRGWGPNEKLFF
d_call: TRBD1; v_call: TRBV7-9; clone_size: .; j_call: TRBJ1-1; cdr3_nt: TGTGCCAGCAGCTCCCGGGACAGGGGTATGAACACTGAAGCTTTCTTT; cdr3_aa: CASSSRDRGMNTEAFF
d_call: TRBD1; v_call: TRBV29-1; clone_size: .; j_call: TRBJ2-7; cdr3_nt: TGCAGCGTTCGGGGTGGGGACAGGGCCCCCTACGAGCAGTACTTC; cdr3_aa: CSVRGGDRAPYEQYF
d_call: .; v_call: TRBV1; clone_size: .; j_call: TRBJ1-4; cdr3_nt: TGCACCAGCAGCCAACGACGACAGGGTGGAAAACTGTTTTTT; cdr3_aa: CTSSQRRQGGKLFF
d_call: .; v_call: TRBV28; clone_size: .; j_call: TRBJ2-5; cdr3_nt: TGTGCCAGCAGTTCCGCTAGGATCGAGTACTTC; cdr3_aa: CASSSARIEYF
d_call: .; v_call: TRBV27; clone_size: .; j_call: TRBJ1-1; cdr3_nt: TGTGCCAGCAGTTATTTAGGCAGCCTGAACACTGAAGCTTTCTTT; cdr3_aa: CASSYLGSLNTEAFF
d_call: .; v_call: TRBV30; clone_size: .; j_call: TRBJ2-7; cdr3_nt: TGTGCCTGGAGTGAGGGGCTCGAGCAGTACTTC; cdr3_aa: CAWSEGLEQYF
d_call: .; v_call: TRBV5-6; clone_size: .; j_call: TRBJ2-7; cdr3_nt: TGTGCCAGCAGCTGGCCACGGTCGGGGGAGCAGTACTTC; cdr3_aa: CASSWPRSGEQYF
d_call: .; v_call: TRBV30; clone_size: .; j_call: TRBJ2-7; cdr3_nt: TGTGCCTGGAGTCACGGCGGCTCCTACGAGCAGTACTTC; cdr3_aa: CAWSHGGSYEQYF
d_call: TRBD1; v_call: TRBV4-1; clone_size: .; j_call: TRBJ2-1; cdr3_nt: TGCGCCAGCAGCCCCCGGACAGGGAGCTCCTACAATGAGCAGTTCTTC; cdr3_aa: CASSPRTGSSYNEQFF
d_call: TRBD1; v_call: TRBV11-2; clone_size: once; j_call: TRBJ2-2; cdr3_nt: TGTGCCAGCAGCTTAGCTACCGGGACAGGGTACACCGGGGAGCTGTTTTTT; cdr3_aa: CASSLATGTGYTGELFF
d_call: TRBD1; v_call: TRBV11-2; clone_size: once; j_call: TRBJ1-1; cdr3_nt: TGTGCCAGCAGCCAGCGACAGGGAAACACTGAAGCTTTCTTT; cdr3_aa: CASSQRQGNTEAFF
d_call: .; v_call: TRBV10-3; clone_size: few; j_call: TRBJ1-5; cdr3_nt: TGTGCCATCAGTGAATTTGCCGACAGGAGCAATCAGCCCCAGCATTTT; cdr3_aa: CAISEFADRSNQPQHF
d_call: .; v_call: TRBV4-3; clone_size: .; j_call: TRBJ2-2; cdr3_nt: TGCGCCAGCAGCCAAGATACCCGGGTCCCGGTCGGGGAGCTGTTTTTT; cdr3_aa: CASSQDTRVPVGELFF
d_call: .; v_call: TRBV5-6; clone_size: .; j_call: TRBJ1-4; cdr3_nt: TGTGCCAGCAGCTCCAATATGTTGGTCGAAAAACTGTTTTTT; cdr3_aa: CASSSNMLVEKLFF
d_call: TRBD2; v_call: TRBV4-3; clone_size: .; j_call: TRBJ2-3; cdr3_nt: TGCGCCAGCAGCCAAGATGGGACTAGCGGGATCTACACAGATACGCAGTATTTT; cdr3_aa: CASSQDGTSGIYTDTQYF
d_call: TRBD2; v_call: TRBV13; clone_size: once; j_call: TRBJ2-1; cdr3_nt: TGTGCCAGCAGCCCCCGACTAGCGGTAAGCTCCTACAATGAGCAGTTCTTC; cdr3_aa: CASSPRLAVSSYNEQFF
d_call: .; v_call: TRBV28; clone_size: .; j_call: TRBJ2-7; cdr3_nt: TGTGCCAGCAGTTATCCCCCAGAGGGGGAGCAGTACTTC; cdr3_aa: CASSYPPEGEQYF
d_call: .; v_call: TRBV5-5; clone_size: .; j_call: TRBJ1-1; cdr3_nt: TGTGCCAGCAGCCCGGCAGGCCCGAACACTGAAGCTTTCTTT; cdr3_aa: CASSPAGPNTEAFF
d_call: TRBD2; v_call: TRBV18; clone_size: .; j_call: TRBJ2-1; cdr3_nt: TGTGCCAGCTCACCAGAGAGACGGACTAGACACAATGAGCAGTTCTTC; cdr3_aa: CASSPERRTRHNEQFF
d_call: TRBD1; v_call: TRBV5-1; clone_size: .; j_call: TRBJ2-2; cdr3_nt: TGCGCCAGCAGCTTGGAGGACAGGGGTAACACCGGGGAGCTGTTTTTT; cdr3_aa: CASSLEDRGNTGELFF
d_call: .; v_call: TRBV15; clone_size: .; j_call: TRBJ2-5; cdr3_nt: TGTGCCACCAGCAGAGCCCAGGGAGCAGGGGAGGGGGAGACCCAGTACTTC; cdr3_aa: CATSRAQGAGEGETQYF
d_call: .; v_call: TRBV9; clone_size: .; j_call: TRBJ2-3; cdr3_nt: TGTGCCAGCTCCGGGGGCGGGATCACAGATACGCAGTATTTT; cdr3_aa: CASSGGGITDTQYF
d_call: .; v_call: TRBV28; clone_size: .; j_call: TRBJ1-1; cdr3_nt: TGTGCCAGCAGTTTACGGCGGAGTGAAGCTTTCTTT; cdr3_aa: CASSLRRSEAFF
d_call: .; v_call: TRBV5-5; clone_size: .; j_call: TRBJ1-3; cdr3_nt: TGTGCCAGCAGCTCTTGGGAGATCTCTGGAAACACCATATATTTT; cdr3_aa: CASSSWEISGNTIYF
d_call: .; v_call: TRBV7-9; clone_size: .; j_call: TRBJ2-1; cdr3_nt: TGTGCCAGCAGCTTTGGGCAGGGGAATGAGCAGTTCTTC; cdr3_aa: CASSFGQGNEQFF
d_call: .; v_call: TRBV27; clone_size: .; j_call: TRBJ2-7; cdr3_nt: TGTGCCAGCAGTGCCGCGGGGACACCTCCCTACGAGCAGTACTTC; cdr3_aa: CASSAAGTPPYEQYF
d_call: TRBD2; v_call: TRBV9; clone_size: .; j_call: TRBJ2-7; cdr3_nt: TGTGCCAGCAGCGAAGGGGCGGGAGGGACCTACGAGCAGTACTTC; cdr3_aa: CASSEGAGGTYEQYF
d_call: TRBD1; v_call: TRBV7-9; clone_size: .; j_call: TRBJ2-6; cdr3_nt: TGTGCCAGCAGCTTAACTGGGACAGCTAGCTCTGGGGCCAACGTCCTGACTTTC; cdr3_aa: CASSLTGTASSGANVLTF
d_call: .; v_call: TRBV9; clone_size: .; j_call: TRBJ1-4; cdr3_nt: TGTGCCAGCAGCGTTAGCGGTGCAACTAATGAAAAACTGTTTTTT; cdr3_aa: CASSVSGATNEKLFF
d_call: TRBD1; v_call: TRBV9; clone_size: .; j_call: TRBJ2-5; cdr3_nt: TGTGCCAGCAGCCCGAGGACAGGGGGAGAGACCCAGTACTTC; cdr3_aa: CASSPRTGGETQYF
d_call: TRBD2; v_call: TRBV9; clone_size: .; j_call: TRBJ2-1; cdr3_nt: TGTGCCAGCGGCTCAGCCCGACTAGCGGTCCACAATGAGCAGTTCTTC; cdr3_aa: CASGSARLAVHNEQFF
d_call: .; v_call: TRBV7-2; clone_size: .; j_call: TRBJ1-1; cdr3_nt: TGTGCCAGCAGCCCAGTAAGGCCTGAAGCTTTCTTT; cdr3_aa: CASSPVRPEAFF
d_call: TRBD2; v_call: TRBV6-5; clone_size: .; j_call: TRBJ2-7; cdr3_nt: TGTGCCAGCAGTTACTTTGCGGGGGTCACCTACGAGCAGTACTTC; cdr3_aa: CASSYFAGVTYEQYF
d_call: .; v_call: TRBV9; clone_size: once; j_call: TRBJ2-5; cdr3_nt: TGTGCCAGCAGCGTAAAGACTTGGGGGGAGACCCAGTACTTC; cdr3_aa: CASSVKTWGETQYF
d_call: .; v_call: TRBV29-1; clone_size: .; j_call: TRBJ2-2; cdr3_nt: TGCAGCGTTCTAACAGGGAGGGCCGGGGAGCTGTTTTTT; cdr3_aa: CSVLTGRAGELFF
d_call: TRBD1; v_call: TRBV28; clone_size: .; j_call: TRBJ1-2; cdr3_nt: TGTGCCAGCAGCCTTACCATTTCCGGGACAGATGGCTACACCTTC; cdr3_aa: CASSLTISGTDGYTF
d_call: TRBD2; v_call: TRBV27; clone_size: .; j_call: TRBJ2-1; cdr3_nt: TGTGCCAGCAGGGTACTAGCGACCCCTCTGGGTGAGCAGTTCTTC; cdr3_aa: CASRVLATPLGEQFF
d_call: .; v_call: TRBV4-2; clone_size: .; j_call: TRBJ1-5; cdr3_nt: TGTGCCAGCAGCCACCTAGACGGGCAAAATCAGCCCCAGCATTTT; cdr3_aa: CASSHLDGQNQPQHF
d_call: .; v_call: TRBV7-8; clone_size: .; j_call: TRBJ1-5; cdr3_nt: TGTGCCAGCAGCTTAGGGAGGCAAAATCAGCCCCAGCATTTT; cdr3_aa: CASSLGRQNQPQHF
d_call: .; v_call: TRBV27; clone_size: .; j_call: TRBJ1-3; cdr3_nt: TGTGCCAGCAGCTCTGTGGGCTCTGGAAACACCATATATTTT; cdr3_aa: CASSSVGSGNTIYF
d_call: .; v_call: TRBV27; clone_size: .; j_call: TRBJ2-3; cdr3_nt: TGTGCCAGCAACCAAGGGTCGGGTTCTGGCACAGATACGCAGTATTTT; cdr3_aa: CASNQGSGSGTDTQYF
d_call: TRBD1; v_call: TRBV30; clone_size: .; j_call: TRBJ1-4; cdr3_nt: TGTGCCTGGAGTGCTACGGACAGGGGGCAGGAGGGAAAACTGTTTTTT; cdr3_aa: CAWSATDRGQEGKLFF
d_call: TRBD2; v_call: TRBV19; clone_size: .; j_call: TRBJ2-1; cdr3_nt: TGTGCCACCCGGGGGGGGTTTGAGCAGTTCTTC; cdr3_aa: CATRGGFEQFF